Sequencing of this TCR beta chain was carried out in a study of untreated major depressive disorder (dated by TCRdb to 2017 to 2018). A note on the overall study: In this cross-sectional case-control comparison, antidepressant-free major depressive disorder patients and individually matched non-depressed controls were compared on T cell phenotype and TCR repertoire. The sequencing was a follow-up to the differences in Vbeta 5.1, Vbeta 11 and Vbeta 22 usage that flow cytometry had picked up across the whole cohort. Study-wide conclusions, independent of this receptor: In the sequencing data, TRBV25-01 and TRBV02-01 usage matched the flow-cytometry pattern but was not statistically significant. The sequencing comparisons used one-tailed planned tests on only three preselected Vbeta families. In every sequenced subject, all of the top five TRBV05-01 clones were private clones. A comparatively small study sample was produced by the strict matching and exclusion criteria, and the generalizability of findings was thereby limited. Higher TRBV05-01 (Vbeta 5.1) usage among CD4+ T cells of depressed patients compared with controls was confirmed by sequencing, with p = 0.040 in a one-tailed test.

This clone appeared a few times. Its antigen remains undetermined. The input lacks base qualities; no much larger clone sits a single base away. CDR1 and CDR2 are drawn from the germline V gene: SNHLY, FYNNEI. Including the terminal cysteine and phenylalanine, the CDR3 comprises 15 residues. Of the read, only the CDR3 DNA is kept; its 45 bases are in frame from base 1. Deletion took 6 bases off V and 0 bases off J, with a span of 12 bases between the germline ends. Every depressed patient was matched in pairs with a non-depressed control on sex, age, current smoking status and body mass index. Every participant was of European descent. No current or lifetime mood disorder was present in controls, and Quick Inventory of Depressive Symptoms-Self Report scores of 5 or less were recorded for controls. All participants were excluded for major medical conditions, Axis I/II comorbidities, regular medication or illicit drug use, or drinking over 100 g alcohol weekly. Roughly 28 ml of peripheral blood was collected from each participant into EDTA tubes. Thawed PBMCs underwent magnetic negative selection with the BD IMag Human CD4 T Lymphocyte Enrichment Set to purify CD4+ T cells. Flow cytometry confirmed that the CD4+ enrichment method typically gave 85% to 95% purity. A subgroup of five case-control pairs, chosen blind to the chemokine receptor expression and flow-cytometric repertoire skewing results, underwent TCRbeta sequencing. All blood samples were collected in the morning at 8:00 a.m., and PBMCs were isolated by Ficoll-Hypaque gradient centrifugation. PBMCs were gradually cooled to -80 degrees C for cryopreservation and then kept in liquid nitrogen until assay.

The Qiagen DNeasy Blood and Tissue Kit was used to extract total genomic DNA from purified CD4+ T cells. Amplification and sequencing of the TCRbeta CDR3 region, as defined according to IMGT, were carried out with immunoSEQ immunosequencing protocols. The original pipeline was this. Raw sequence data were preprocessed by the immunoSEQ service for PCR and sequencing error correction. After being loaded into the immunoSEQ Analyzer, the data underwent further analysis with VDJtools v1.0.7. The paired Wilcoxon signed-rank test was used to test for differences between patients and controls. The immuneACCESS repertoire file appears here via TCRdb, limited to in-frame rearrangements. These files lack a portion of the clones; in checked studies, under half of the deficit traces to unresolved V genes, and the cause of the others is not known. Clone size and the V and J calls come from that table; the DNA yielded D and trimming. This sample comprises 20,000 to 25,000 clones, roughly 86% of them detected only once. The ten largest make up approximately 0.47% of the sample.

The receptor was isolated from a woman aged 35 to 49 in good health. In this chain, TRBV2 is recombined with TRBJ2-1; the D gene assignment is ambiguous. Sequencing was performed on CD4+ T cells from PBMCs. The CDR3 protein sequence reads: CASRSDAPSYNEQFF. The nucleotide sequence reads TGTGCCAGCAGGTCGGACGCCCCCTCCTACAATGAGCAGTTCTTC.